This T cell receptor (beta chain) was recovered during a study of human T cells and chemical hapten exposure (dated by TCRdb to the early 2020s). Broadly, across the study: Libraries were pooled for sequencing, and per-sample TCR yields varied mainly because of small differences in library volumes within the pool. In alopecia patients, the study followed how the peripheral blood TCR repertoire changed in vivo over primary and secondary sensitization to diphenylcyclopropenone (DPC), a hapten. From each blood RNA sample, both TCR alpha and TCR beta chains were sequenced. Findings and caveats that apply to the study as a whole: After repeated subsampling, changes were observed in the strength of the expansion versus patch-test correlation and in the threshold at which the correlation became significant. DPC sensitization did not change the number of TCRs with a frequency above 1 in 1000, and there was no evidence of changes in global repertoire structure.

Trimming removed 0 bases from V and 5 bases from J, leaving 6 bases between the germline ends. From its cysteine to its phenylalanine, the CDR3 spans 12 amino acids. CDR3 DNA only is kept here, 36 bases in frame from base 1. The germline V gene (reference sequence) specifies GTSNPN as CDR1 and SVGIG as CDR2. This clonotype was seen more than once but under ten times. This clone's antigen is unknown. Within one base of it there is no much larger clone, and no base qualities were kept. Total RNA was isolated from unfractionated whole blood collected in Tempus Blood RNA tubes. As TCR sequencing controls, five healthy volunteers were used, with blood taken at day 0, 2 weeks and 6 weeks. The method behind the library was 5' RACE. Data came from an Illumina MiSeq. During library preparation, unique molecular identifiers were attached to individual cDNA molecules so that TCRs could be counted in a quantitative, reproducible way. The authors processed their data as follows. Samples had a median of 95,638 TCRs, with a range from roughly 20,000 to 700,000. The Decombinator software suite was used to annotate the V, J and CDR3 of the TCR reads. Every sample was subsampled to the same number of TCRs (28,000) for the PS versus PT1 abundance plots. Expanded TCRs were defined as absent before sensitization and observed at least eight times at the 2-week time point. TCRdb reworked the public reads: Q25 trimming with fastp, MiXCR clone assembly, productive beta chains retained. Each record represents a unique CDR3 protein, reported with the most common genes and DNA among its rows. The V and J calls and clone size are TCRdb's, not the authors'. The sample table contains tens of thousands of distinct CDR3 sequences; only one count was recorded for approximately 15% of them. The biggest ten clones account for nearly 7% of the sample.

The rearrangement combines TRBV30 with TRBJ2-3, with the D gene uncertain. The receptor comes from a female donor in good health. The CDR3 in this case is CAWSVLGDTQYF. The sequenced DNA: TGTGCCTGGAGTGTTCTCGGAGATACGCAGTATTTT.